These 8 T cell receptor beta chains originate from one sample sequenced in a study of response to subunit inactivated influenza vaccine. From the RT-PCR reads, TCRdb called clonotypes with MiXCR, one entry per CDR3 protein. Seen here are roughly 570,000 distinct CDR3 sequences, under 15% observed once, and the top ten hold about an eighth. This sample comprised PBMCs from blood, obtained 35 to 45 days after vaccination. The receptors stem from a man in his fifties who received an inactivated influenza vaccine.

The chain is built from TRBV20-1 and TRBJ2-1, with 11 bases fitting TRBD1. CDR3 size: 14 residues. Germline trimming cut 1 base from V and 8 bases from J; bases unmatched to any gene: 4. Germline CDR1 reads DFQATT; CDR2 reads SNEGSKA (reference sequence). The CDR3 protein is CSARVPDRGHEQFF. The CDR3 DNA follows: TGCAGTGCTAGAGTTCCGGACAGGGGGCATGAGCAGTTCTTC.

There are a few counts of this clonotype. V is TRBV14 and J is TRBJ2-5; 9 nucleotides match TRBD1. The CDR3 runs to 15 residues. Germline values: CDR1 SGHDN, CDR2 FVKESK. V shed 1 base and J 3 bases; nucleotides not matched to a gene: 3. CDR3 protein: CASSQGDRDEETQYF. DNA of the CDR3: TGTGCCAGCAGCCAAGGGGACAGGGATGAAGAGACCCAGTACTTC. Supplemented by reference TRBV14 and TRBJ2-5, the full variable domain reads EAGVTQFPSHSVIEKGQTVTLRCDPISGHDNLYWYRRVMGKEIKFLLHFVKESKQDESGMPNNRFLAERTGGTYSTLKVQPAELEDSGVYFCASSQGDRDEETQYFGPGTRLLVL.

The rearrangement links TRBV3-1 to TRBJ2-7; D perhaps matches TRBD2 (6 bases). Trimming removed 1 base from V and 2 bases from J, with 12 bases in between. CDR3 length: 15 residues. Germline V gene lookup returns CDR1 LGHDT and CDR2 YNNKEL (reference sequence). The CDR3 region has the DNA TGTGCCAGCAGCCAAGGGGATAGCGGACCCTACGAGCAGTACTTC. It is translated as CASSQGDSGPYEQYF.

The chain uses TRBV2 and TRBJ2-1, with 7 bases lining up with TRBD1. The V and J ends lost 8 bases and 4 bases, in that order; junction bases with no gene match: 5. This CDR3 is built from 13 residues. CDR1 is SNHLY, CDR2 FYNNEI, per germline. CDR3 sequence reads: CASRDSRYNEQFF. The CDR3 DNA reads as TGTGCCAGCCGGGACAGCCGTTACAATGAGCAGTTCTTC.

The V call is TRBV6-2 or TRBV6-3, the J call TRBJ1-1; no clear D. CDR3 size: 13 residues. Germline V lookup: CDR1 MNHEY, CDR2 SVGEGT. The V gene lost 4 bases and the J gene lost 6 bases, with 12 bases spanning the gap. CDR3 amino acids: CASSFVESAEAFF. CDR3 in DNA: TGTGCCAGCAGTTTCGTTGAGTCCGCTGAAGCTTTCTTT.

This clonotype was recorded at least ten times. This chain uses TRBV5-1 with TRBJ1-5; TRBD1 agrees at 7 bases. The ends lost 0 bases at V and 7 bases at J; junction bases unmatched: 7. CDR1 and CDR2 (germline): SGHRS, YFSETQ. This CDR3 comprises 15 residues. The DNA for the CDR3 is TGCGCCAGCAGCTTGGATAGGGGGCTAGGACAGCCCCAGCATTTT. Translated, it gives CASSLDRGLGQPQHF.

This clonotype was found a few times. The chain uses TRBV27 and TRBJ2-2; no reliable D call. V gave up 6 bases and J gave up 0 bases, with 8 bases separating them. The CDR3 contains 14 residues. Germline V gene sequence: CDR1 MNHEY, CDR2 SMNVEV (reference sequence). The CDR3 DNA sequence: TGTGCCAGCAGAACAAGATCGAACACCGGGGAGCTGTTTTTT. It yields the protein CASRTRSNTGELFF.

This clonotype was observed many times. The genes are TRBV12-3 or TRBV12-4 and TRBJ2-3; D is unclear. The CDR3 covers 12 residues. Between the trimmed V and J ends, which lost 6 bases and 4 bases, there was a span of 8 bases. The CDR3 spells CASSPGADTQYF. The CDR3 DNA reads TGTGCCAGCAGCCCTGGCGCAGATACGCAGTATTTT.